Listed below are T cell receptor beta chains from one sample, sequenced in a study of siplizumab effects on memory and regulatory T cells. This table comes from immunoSEQ multiplex PCR, and its TCRdb copy is limited to in-frame clones, with some not included. Among around 83,000 clones listed, about 87% were seen once. Source material: CD4+ T cells sorted from blood. The receptors stem from a human donor in good health. Both conserved end residues are part of each CDR3.

j_gene	v_gene	CDR3aa
TRBJ1-1	TRBV7-3	CASSLSPGMNTEAFF
TRBJ2-1	TRBV6-5	CASSRTSNEQFF
TRBJ2-2	TRBV2	CASTEGQAGTGELFF
TRBJ2-2	TRBV19	CASSIGGDANTGELFF
TRBJ1-2	TRBV11-3	CATQRGQVYGYTF
TRBJ2-7	TRBV6-1	CASSEGLGSYEQYF
TRBJ2-3	TRBV7-3	CASSSQGVDTQYF
TRBJ2-1	TRBV7-9	CASSFLGLSYNEQFF
TRBJ2-1	TRBV7-2	CASSLVAGFDNEQFF
TRBJ1-5	TRBV19	CASSIYQGIGNQPQHF
TRBJ2-1	TRBV7-3	CACKRDSSYNEQFF
TRBJ1-1	TRBV20-1	CSVQGNTEAFF
TRBJ2-2	TRBV13	CASSLRPTGELFF
TRBJ2-7	TRBV18	CASSLGQGAIYEQYF
TRBJ1-2	TRBV7-9	CAIRDRGLVYGYTF
TRBJ1-1	TRBV7-9	CASSLLGLGTEAFF
TRBJ2-7	TRBV7-3	CASSMGLAENYEQYF
TRBJ1-1	TRBV6-5	CASRRDTEAFF
TRBJ1-2	TRBV6-1	CASTPEQGGRGYTF
TRBJ2-5	TRBV5-4	CASSLGPQRGNQETQYF
TRBJ2-3	TRBV19	CASRPLASTDTQYF
TRBJ2-5	TRBV4-2	CASSQDWREEETQYF